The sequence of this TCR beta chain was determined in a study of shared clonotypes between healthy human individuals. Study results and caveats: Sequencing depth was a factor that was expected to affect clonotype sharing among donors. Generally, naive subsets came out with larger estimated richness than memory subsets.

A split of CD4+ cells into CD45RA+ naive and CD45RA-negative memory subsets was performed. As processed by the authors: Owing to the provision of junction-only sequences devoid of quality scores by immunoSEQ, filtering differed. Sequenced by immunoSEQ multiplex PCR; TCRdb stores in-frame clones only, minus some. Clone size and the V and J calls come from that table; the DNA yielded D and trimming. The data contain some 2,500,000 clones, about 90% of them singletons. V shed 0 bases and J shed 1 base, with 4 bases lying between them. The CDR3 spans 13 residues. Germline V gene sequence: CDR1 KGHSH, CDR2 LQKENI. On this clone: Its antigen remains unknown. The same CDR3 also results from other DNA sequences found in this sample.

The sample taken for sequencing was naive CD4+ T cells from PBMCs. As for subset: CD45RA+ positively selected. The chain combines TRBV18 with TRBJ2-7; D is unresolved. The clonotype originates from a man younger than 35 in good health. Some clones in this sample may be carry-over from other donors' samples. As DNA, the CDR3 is TGTGCCAGCTCACCACCGTCGTCCTACGAGCAGTACTTC. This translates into CASSPPSSYEQYF.